The source of this T cell receptor (beta chain) is a study of Ad26.COV2.S vaccination and SARS-CoV-2 variants. Overall study context: The authors gave Ad26.COV2.S intramuscularly, either once or twice 56 days apart. Study-level points and caveats: Non-spike TCR breadth showed similarity between vaccine and placebo recipients.

Details on this clone: Its cognate antigen is unknown.

Treatment: roughly 20 received Ad26.COV2.S at low or high dose, single or two shots; 5 received placebo; per-sample allocation not given. Each sample was drawn 63 days after the first injection (of vaccine or placebo). Using immunoSEQ multiplex PCR, the repertoire was profiled, and TCRdb retains in-frame clones only, with some absent. The sample contains hundreds of thousands of clones, 80% to 90% of which appear only once. The ends were cut back, 4 bases at V and 1 base at J, with 8 bases in the middle. Germline CDR1 and CDR2: KGHSH and LQKENI. The CDR3 sequence is 14 residues long. The sequencing here drew on peripheral blood, taken in a trial of Ad26.COV2.S vaccine versus placebo. V is TRBV18 and J is TRBJ2-1, with D perhaps TRBD1 (6 bases). The source of this sequence is a person aged 18-65 years who received the Ad26.COV2.S COVID-19 vaccine or a placebo. The CDR3 reads CASSLQGSYNEQFF. CDR3 in DNA: TGTGCCAGCTCACTACAGGGATCCTACAATGAGCAGTTCTTC.